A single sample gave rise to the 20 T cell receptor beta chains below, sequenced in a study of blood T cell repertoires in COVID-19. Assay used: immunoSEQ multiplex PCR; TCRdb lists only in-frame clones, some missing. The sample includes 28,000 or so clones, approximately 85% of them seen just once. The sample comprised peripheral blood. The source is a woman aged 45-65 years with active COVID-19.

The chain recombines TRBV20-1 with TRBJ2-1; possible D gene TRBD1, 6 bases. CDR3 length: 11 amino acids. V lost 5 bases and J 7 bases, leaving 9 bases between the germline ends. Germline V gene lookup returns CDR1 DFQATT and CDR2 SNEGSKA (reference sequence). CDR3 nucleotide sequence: TGCAGTGCTTGGGACAATAATGAGCAGTTCTTC. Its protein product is CSAWDNNEQFF.

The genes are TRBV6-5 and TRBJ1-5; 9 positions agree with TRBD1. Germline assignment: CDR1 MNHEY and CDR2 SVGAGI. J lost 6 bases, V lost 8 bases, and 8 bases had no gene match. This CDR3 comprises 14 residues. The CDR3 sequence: CASFETGGFQPQHF. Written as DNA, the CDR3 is TGTGCCAGCTTTGAGACAGGGGGATTTCAGCCCCAGCATTTT.

The CDR3 is CASSLAGTGVGRPYEQYF. The CDR3 region has the DNA TGCGCCAGCAGCTTGGCCGGGACAGGGGTCGGGCGGCCGTACGAGCAGTACTTC. The chain has TRBV5-1 and TRBJ2-7, with TRBD1 matching over 10 bases. J lost 4 bases, V lost 0 bases, and 13 bases had no gene match. The germline gives CDR1 SGHRS, CDR2 YFSETQ. The CDR3 totals 18 residues.

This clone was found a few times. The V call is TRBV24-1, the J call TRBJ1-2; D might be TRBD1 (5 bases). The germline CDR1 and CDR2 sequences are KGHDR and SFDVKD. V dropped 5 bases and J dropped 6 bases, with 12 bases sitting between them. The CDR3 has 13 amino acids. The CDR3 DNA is TGTGCCACCAGTGCAAGGGGCGCGCATGGCTACACCTTC. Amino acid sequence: CATSARGAHGYTF.

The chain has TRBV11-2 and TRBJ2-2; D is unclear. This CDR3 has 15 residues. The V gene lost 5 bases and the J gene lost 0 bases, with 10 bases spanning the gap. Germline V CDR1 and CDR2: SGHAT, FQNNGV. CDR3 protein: CASSQHLPNTGELFF. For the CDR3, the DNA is TGTGCCAGCAGCCAACACCTGCCGAACACCGGGGAGCTGTTTTTT.

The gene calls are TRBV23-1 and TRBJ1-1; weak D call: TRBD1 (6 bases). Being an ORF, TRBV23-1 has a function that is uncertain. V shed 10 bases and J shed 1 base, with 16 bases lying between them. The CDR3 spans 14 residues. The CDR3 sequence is CAKQSQGTNTEAFF. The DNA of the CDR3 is TGCGCCAAGCAGTCTCAGGGGACGAACACTGAAGCTTTCTTT.

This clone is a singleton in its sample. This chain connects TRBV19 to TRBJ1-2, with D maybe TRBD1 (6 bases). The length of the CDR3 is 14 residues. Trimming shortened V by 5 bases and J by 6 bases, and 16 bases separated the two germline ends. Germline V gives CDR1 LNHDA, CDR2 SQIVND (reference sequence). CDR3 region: CASSGDIGADGYTF. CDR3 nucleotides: TGTGCCAGTAGTGGGGACATAGGGGCGGATGGCTACACCTTC.

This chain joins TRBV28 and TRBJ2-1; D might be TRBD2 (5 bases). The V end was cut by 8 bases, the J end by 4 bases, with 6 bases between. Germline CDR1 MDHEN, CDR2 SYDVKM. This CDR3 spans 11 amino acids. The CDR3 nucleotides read TGTGCCAGCCGGGGATACAATGAGCAGTTCTTC. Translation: CASRGYNEQFF.

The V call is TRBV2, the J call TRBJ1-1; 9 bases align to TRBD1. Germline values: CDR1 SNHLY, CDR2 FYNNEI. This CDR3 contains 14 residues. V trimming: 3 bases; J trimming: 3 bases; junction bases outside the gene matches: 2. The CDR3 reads CASSETGGDTEAFF. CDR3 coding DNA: TGTGCCAGCAGTGAGACAGGGGGGGACACTGAAGCTTTCTTT.

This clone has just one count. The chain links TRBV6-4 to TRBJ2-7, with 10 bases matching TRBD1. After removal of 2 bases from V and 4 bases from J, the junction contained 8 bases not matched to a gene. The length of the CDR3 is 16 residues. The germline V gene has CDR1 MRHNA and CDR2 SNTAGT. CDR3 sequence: CASSDPRTGGKYEQYF. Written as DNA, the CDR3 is TGTGCCAGCAGTGACCCCCGGACAGGGGGTAAATACGAGCAGTACTTC.

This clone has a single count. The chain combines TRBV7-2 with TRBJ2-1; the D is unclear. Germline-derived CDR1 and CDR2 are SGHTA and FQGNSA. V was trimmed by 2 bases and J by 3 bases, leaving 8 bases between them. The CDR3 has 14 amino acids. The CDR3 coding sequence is TGTGCCAGCAGCTTAATACACAGCTACAATGAGCAGTTCTTC. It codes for CASSLIHSYNEQFF.

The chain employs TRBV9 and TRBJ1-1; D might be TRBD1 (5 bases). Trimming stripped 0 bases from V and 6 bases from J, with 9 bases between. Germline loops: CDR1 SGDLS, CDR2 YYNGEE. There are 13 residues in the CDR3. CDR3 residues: CASSVEEGPEAFF. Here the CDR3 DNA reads TGTGCCAGCAGCGTAGAGGAGGGGCCTGAAGCTTTCTTT.

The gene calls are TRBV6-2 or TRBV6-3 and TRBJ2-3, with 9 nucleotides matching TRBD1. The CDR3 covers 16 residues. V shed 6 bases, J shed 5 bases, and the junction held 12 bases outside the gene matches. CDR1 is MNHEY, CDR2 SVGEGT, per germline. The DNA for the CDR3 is TGTGCCAGCAGCCTACCCCGGGACAGGGTTGAAGATACGCAGTATTTT. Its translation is CASSLPRDRVEDTQYF.

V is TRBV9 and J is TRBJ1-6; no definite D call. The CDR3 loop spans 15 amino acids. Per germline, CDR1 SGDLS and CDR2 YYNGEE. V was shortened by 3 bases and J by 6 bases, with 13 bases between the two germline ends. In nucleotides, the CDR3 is TGTGCCAGCAGCGCTACCGGGAGTACTAATTCACCCCTCCACTTT. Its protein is CASSATGSTNSPLHF.

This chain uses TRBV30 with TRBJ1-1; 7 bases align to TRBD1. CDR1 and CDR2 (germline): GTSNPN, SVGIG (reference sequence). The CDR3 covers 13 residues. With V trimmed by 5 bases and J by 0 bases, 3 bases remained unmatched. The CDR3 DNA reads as TGTGCCTGGGCAGGGGGGTTGAACACTGAAGCTTTCTTT. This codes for CAWAGGLNTEAFF. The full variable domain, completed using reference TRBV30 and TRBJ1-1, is SQTIHQWPATLVQPVGSPLSLECTVEGTSNPNLYWYRQAAGRGLQLLFYSVGIGQISSEVPQNLSASRPQDRQFILSSKKLLLSDSGFYLCAWAGGLNTEAFFGQGTRLTVV.

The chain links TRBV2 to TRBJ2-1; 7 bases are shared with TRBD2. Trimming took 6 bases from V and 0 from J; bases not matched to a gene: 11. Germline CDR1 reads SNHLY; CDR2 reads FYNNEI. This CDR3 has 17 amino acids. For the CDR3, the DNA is TGTGCCAGCAGCGCCGGGCGGGGGAAAAGCTCCTACAATGAGCAGTTCTTC. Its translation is CASSAGRGKSSYNEQFF. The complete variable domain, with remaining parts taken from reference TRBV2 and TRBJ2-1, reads EPEVTQTPSHQVTQMGQEVILRCVPISNHLYFYWYRQILGQKVEFLVSFYNNEISEKSEIFDDQFSVERPDGSNFTLKIRSTKLEDSAMYFCASSAGRGKSSYNEQFFGPGTRLTVL.

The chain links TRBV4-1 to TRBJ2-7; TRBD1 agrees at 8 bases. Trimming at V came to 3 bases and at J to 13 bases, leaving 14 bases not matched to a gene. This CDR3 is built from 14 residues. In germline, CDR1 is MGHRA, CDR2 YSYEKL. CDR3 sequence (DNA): TGCGCCAGCAGCCAGAACCGGGACAGGAATTCTCTCTACTTC. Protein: CASSQNRDRNSLYF.

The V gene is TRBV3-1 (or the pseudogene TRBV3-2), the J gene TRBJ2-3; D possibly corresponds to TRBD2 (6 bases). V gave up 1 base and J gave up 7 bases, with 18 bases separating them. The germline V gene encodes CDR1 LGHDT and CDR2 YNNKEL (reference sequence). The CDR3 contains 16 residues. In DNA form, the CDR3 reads TGTGCCAGCAGCCAAGGGGCGGGAACCTCTATTAATACGCAGTATTTT. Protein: CASSQGAGTSINTQYF.

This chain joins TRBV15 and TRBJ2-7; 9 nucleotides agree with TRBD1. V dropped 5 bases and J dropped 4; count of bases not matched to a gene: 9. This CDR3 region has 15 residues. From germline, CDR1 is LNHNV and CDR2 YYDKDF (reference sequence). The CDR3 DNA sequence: TGTGCCACCAGCCTGCCGGGACAGGGTTCTTACGAGCAGTACTTC. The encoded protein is CATSLPGQGSYEQYF.

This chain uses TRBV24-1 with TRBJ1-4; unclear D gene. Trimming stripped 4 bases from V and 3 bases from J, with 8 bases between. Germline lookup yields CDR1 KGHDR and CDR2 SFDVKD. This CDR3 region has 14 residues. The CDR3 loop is CATSESSANEKLFF. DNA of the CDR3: TGTGCCACCAGTGAATCCTCAGCTAATGAAAAACTGTTTTTT.